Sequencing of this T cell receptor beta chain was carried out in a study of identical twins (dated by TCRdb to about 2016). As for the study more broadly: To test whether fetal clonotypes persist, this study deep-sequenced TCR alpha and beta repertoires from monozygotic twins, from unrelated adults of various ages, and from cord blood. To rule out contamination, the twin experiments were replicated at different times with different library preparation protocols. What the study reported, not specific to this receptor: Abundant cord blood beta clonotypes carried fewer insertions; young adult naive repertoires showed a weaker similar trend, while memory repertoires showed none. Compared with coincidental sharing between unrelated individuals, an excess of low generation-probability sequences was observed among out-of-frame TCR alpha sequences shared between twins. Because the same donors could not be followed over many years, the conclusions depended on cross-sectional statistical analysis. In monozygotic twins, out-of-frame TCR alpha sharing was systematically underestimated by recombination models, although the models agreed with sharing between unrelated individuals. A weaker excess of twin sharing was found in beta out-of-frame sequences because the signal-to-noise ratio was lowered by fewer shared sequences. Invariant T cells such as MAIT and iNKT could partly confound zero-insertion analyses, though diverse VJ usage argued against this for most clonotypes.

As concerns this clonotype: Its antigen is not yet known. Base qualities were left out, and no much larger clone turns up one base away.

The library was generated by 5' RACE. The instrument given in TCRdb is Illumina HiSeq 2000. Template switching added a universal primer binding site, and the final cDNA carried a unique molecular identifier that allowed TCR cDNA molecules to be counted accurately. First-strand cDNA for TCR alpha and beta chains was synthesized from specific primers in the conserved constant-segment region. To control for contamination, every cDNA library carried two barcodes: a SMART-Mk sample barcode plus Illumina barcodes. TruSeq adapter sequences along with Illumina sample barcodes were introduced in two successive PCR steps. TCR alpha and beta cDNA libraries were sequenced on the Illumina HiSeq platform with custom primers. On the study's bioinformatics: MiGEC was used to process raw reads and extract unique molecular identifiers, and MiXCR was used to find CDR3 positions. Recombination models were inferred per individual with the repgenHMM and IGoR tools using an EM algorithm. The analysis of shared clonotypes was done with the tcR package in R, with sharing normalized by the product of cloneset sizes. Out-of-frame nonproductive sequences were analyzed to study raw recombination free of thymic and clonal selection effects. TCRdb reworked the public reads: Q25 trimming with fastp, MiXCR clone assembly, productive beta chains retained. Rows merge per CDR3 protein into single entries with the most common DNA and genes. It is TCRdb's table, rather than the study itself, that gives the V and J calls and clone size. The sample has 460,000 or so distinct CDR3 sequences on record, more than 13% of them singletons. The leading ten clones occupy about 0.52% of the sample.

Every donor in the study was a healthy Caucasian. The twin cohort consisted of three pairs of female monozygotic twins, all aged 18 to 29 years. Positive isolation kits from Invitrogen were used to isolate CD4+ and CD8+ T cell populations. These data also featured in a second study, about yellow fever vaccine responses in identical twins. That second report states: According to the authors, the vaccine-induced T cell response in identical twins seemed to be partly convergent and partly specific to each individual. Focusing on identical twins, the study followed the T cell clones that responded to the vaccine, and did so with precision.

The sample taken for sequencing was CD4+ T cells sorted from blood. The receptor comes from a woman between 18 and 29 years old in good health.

The sequence in DNA is TGTGCCAGCAGTTACGGGGAAGGCGCCGTGGCTATCACCTTC. This encodes CASSYGEGAVAITF. The chain is assembled from TRBV6-5 and TRBJ1-2; no D gene can be assigned with confidence. The CDR3 spans 14 residues, from the cysteine through the phenylalanine. Only the CDR3 portion is preserved as DNA: 42 bases, with reading frame beginning at the first base. CDR1 and CDR2 were assigned from the germline V gene as MNHEY and SVGAGI. The trim is 2 bases for V and 13 bases for J, with a gap of 20 bases between the germline ends.